What follows is one TCR beta chain and its context. V trimming: 3 bases; J trimming: 4 bases; junction bases outside the gene matches: 6. Germline V CDR1 and CDR2: SGHAT, FQNNGV. The length of the CDR3 is 16 residues. The assay was immunoSEQ multiplex PCR, and TCRdb's table has in-frame clones only and misses some. The sample gives 450,000 to 500,000 clones, approximately 90% of which show up once; just over 8% is in the top ten. The data were taken from a study of blood T cell repertoires in COVID-19. Study-wide context: T cells, B-cell-depleted T cells, or PBMCs supplied cDNA or gDNA.

Membership in each cohort depended on participant-reported clinical history. Each recovered donor of Cohort 3 presented with two negative PCRs, clearance, or symptom resolution. Sequencing was performed on PBMCs or T cells enriched from blood (not recorded which). The sequence was collected from a woman aged 60-75 years who had recovered from COVID-19. The chain couples TRBV11-2 to TRBJ2-2, with 9 bases matching TRBD1. The CDR3 loop is CASSFRQGGCTGELFF. The CDR3 DNA reads TGTGCCAGCAGCTTCAGACAGGGGGGGTGCACCGGGGAGCTGTTTTTT.